These 29 T cell receptor beta chains share one sample of origin, sequenced in a study of T cell responses to AZD1222 COVID-19 vaccine. Only in-frame clones appear in the TCRdb table, and some are missing; sequencing was by immunoSEQ multiplex PCR. The sample gives about 80,000 clones, about 90% of which show up once; roughly a quarter is in the top ten. Material: peripheral blood, obtained on day 0 of AZD1222 vaccination. All receptors derive from an adult in good health.

The V gene is TRBV7-8, the J gene TRBJ2-3, with 9 nucleotides matching TRBD1. Trimming cost V 5 bases and J 2 bases; bases outside gene matches: 2. The CDR3 sequence is 14 residues long. CDR1 and CDR2 (germline): SGHVS, FQNEAQ. DNA of the CDR3: TGTGCCAGCAGCCGGGACAGGGCCACAGATACGCAGTATTTT. Translating gives CASSRDRATDTQYF.

A few counts support this clone. This chain links TRBV19 with TRBJ2-5, with D tentatively TRBD2 (6 bases). The CDR3 spans 13 residues. Germline assignment: CDR1 LNHDA and CDR2 SQIVND (reference sequence). V was clipped by 3 bases and J by 5 bases, with 10 bases between them. The CDR3 spells CASSMEGRETQYF. DNA of the CDR3: TGTGCCAGTAGTATGGAGGGGAGGGAGACCCAGTACTTC. Drawing the rest from reference TRBV19 and TRBJ2-5, the complete variable domain is DGGITQSPKYLFRKEGQNVTLSCEQNLNHDAMYWYRQDPGQGLRLIYYSQIVNDFQKGDIAEGYSVSREKKESFPLTVTSAQKNPTAFYLCASSMEGRETQYFGPGTRLLVL.

With respect to this clone: The junction and the germline gene differ at one end; a read error may be behind it. This rearrangement joins TRBV28 to TRBJ2-3; no reliable D call. The CDR3 extends over 9 amino acids. Germline-derived CDR1 and CDR2 are MDHEN and SYDVKM. CDR3 coding DNA: TGTGCCAGCAGTCCTGGGCCGGATTTT. As protein: CASSPGPDF.

The chain links TRBV10-2 to TRBJ1-6; D is unclear. Germline V lookup: CDR1 WSHSY, CDR2 SAAADI. Trimming cost V 6 bases and J 6 bases, with 6 bases left between them. This CDR3 comprises 12 residues. Here the CDR3 reads CASSDGNSPLHF. Written as DNA, the CDR3 is TGCGCCAGCAGCGATGGTAATTCACCCCTCCACTTT.

This clone has only one observation. The CDR3: CASSTGRTNEKLFF. The DNA of the CDR3 is TGTGCCAGTAGTACGGGACGGACGAATGAAAAACTGTTTTTT. The V gene is TRBV19, the J gene TRBJ1-4, with a weak D call TRBD1 (5 bases). Germline V gene lookup returns CDR1 LNHDA and CDR2 SQIVND (reference sequence). The CDR3 contains 14 residues. Trimming left V 4 bases short and J 5 bases short, with 11 bases between.

The rearrangement uses TRBV30 and TRBJ2-1, with D perhaps matching TRBD2 (6 bases). V gave up 5 bases and J gave up 0 bases, with 11 bases separating them. Per germline, CDR1 GTSNPN and CDR2 SVGIG (reference sequence). The CDR3 has 14 amino acids. CDR3 bases: TGTGCCTGGTCCCGGGGGAGCTCCTACAATGAGCAGTTCTTC. Amino acids: CAWSRGSSYNEQFF.

The CDR3 sequence is CAISLGQHNQPQHF. DNA of the CDR3: TGTGCCATCAGCCTGGGACAGCACAATCAGCCCCAGCATTTT. This chain connects TRBV10-3 to TRBJ1-5; TRBD1 agrees at 7 bases. Germline assignment: CDR1 ENHRY and CDR2 SYGVKD. With 6 bases clipped from V and 3 bases from J, the junction kept 5 bases outside the gene matches. This CDR3 spans 14 amino acids.

The CDR3 loop reads CASSLGARYTEAFF. The CDR3 region has the DNA TGTGCCAGCAGCTTAGGGGCGCGGTACACTGAAGCTTTCTTT. The chain has TRBV7-9 and TRBJ1-1; D gene uncertain. The CDR3 covers 14 residues. CDR1 is SEHNR, CDR2 FQNEAQ, per germline (reference sequence). Trimming removed 1 base at V and 3 bases at J, with 9 bases between. Full variable domain (missing parts from reference TRBV7-9 and TRBJ1-1): DTGVSQNPRHKITKRGQNVTFRCDPISEHNRLYWYRQTLGQGPEFLTYFQNEAQLEKSRLLSDRFSAERPKGSFSTLEIQRTEQGDSAMYLCASSLGARYTEAFFGQGTRLTVV.

The chain has TRBV29-1 and TRBJ1-2; weak D call: TRBD1 (6 bases). The CDR3 runs 13 residues. V lost 2 bases and J lost 2, with 9 bases in between. CDR1 SQVTM and CDR2 ANQGSEA come from the germline V gene. The CDR3 protein is CSVESQGNYGYTF. Written as DNA, the CDR3 is TGCAGCGTTGAAAGTCAGGGGAACTATGGCTACACCTTC. The variable domain in full, completed from reference TRBV29-1 and TRBJ1-2, reads SAVISQKPSRDICQRGTSLTIQCQVDSQVTMMFWYRQQPGQSLTLIATANQGSEATYESGFVIDKFPISRPNLTFSTLTVSNMSPEDSSIYLCSVESQGNYGYTFGSGTRLTVV.

The chain links TRBV5-4 to TRBJ2-1; either TRBD1 or TRBD2 may supply D (5 bases each). Trimming left V 0 bases short and J 0 bases short, with 10 bases between. Germline values: CDR1 SGHNT, CDR2 YYREEE (reference sequence). The length of the CDR3 is 16 residues. Written as DNA, the CDR3 is TGTGCCAGCAGCTTGGCCGGGACCGGCTCCTACAATGAGCAGTTCTTC. The encoded protein is CASSLAGTGSYNEQFF.

The chain has TRBV5-1 and TRBJ1-1; 9 nucleotides match TRBD1. The CDR3 covers 13 residues. V was pared by 7 bases and J by 4 bases, with 5 bases of the junction left unmatched. Germline CDR1 SGHRS, CDR2 YFSETQ. This CDR3 is CASGQGSPTEAFF. DNA for the CDR3: TGCGCCAGCGGACAGGGGAGTCCCACTGAAGCTTTCTTT.

V gene TRBV28 combines with J gene TRBJ1-3; TRBD1 matches 7 bases. The CDR3 has 17 amino acids. Germline V gene data show CDR1 as MDHEN and CDR2 as SYDVKM. V lost 7 bases, J lost 0 bases, and 12 bases stayed unmatched. The CDR3 reads CASTPPVGDSSGNTIYF. The CDR3 nucleotides read TGTGCCAGCACACCCCCGGTAGGGGACAGCTCTGGAAACACCATATATTTT.

The CDR3, as DNA: TGTGCCACCAGCAGATTAAAACCGGGACGTAATTTTAACTATGGCTACACCTTC. Protein product: CATSRLKPGRNFNYGYTF. The chain carries TRBV15 and TRBJ1-2, with D maybe TRBD1 (5 bases). The CDR3 spans 18 residues. The germline V gene encodes CDR1 LNHNV and CDR2 YYDKDF (reference sequence). V dropped 2 bases and J dropped 1 base, with 20 bases sitting between them.

The chain employs TRBV6-2 or TRBV6-3 and TRBJ2-3; D gene ambiguous. Germline V gene sequence: CDR1 MNHEY, CDR2 SVGEGT. The V end was cut by 6 bases, the J end by 1 base, with 14 bases between. This CDR3 has 15 residues. The DNA of the CDR3 is TGTGCCAGCAGCAAATACAGTTCCCGCACAGATACGCAGTATTTT. Residues: CASSKYSSRTDTQYF.

The chain has TRBV4-2 and TRBJ1-5; D gene uncertain. This CDR3 spans 14 amino acids. The ends were cut back, 1 base at V and 10 bases at J, with 14 bases in the middle. CDR1 LGHNA and CDR2 YNFKEQ come from the germline V gene. DNA for the CDR3: TGTGCCAGCAGCCAAGGGGTCGGGAGGTACCCCCAGCATTTT. Protein sequence: CASSQGVGRYPQHF.

The sample holds one count of this clone. The chain employs TRBV18 and TRBJ2-2, with 8 bases aligning to TRBD1. The CDR3 sequence is 18 residues long. Trimming removed 6 bases from V and 1 base from J; junction bases left unmatched: 13. Looked up from germline, CDR1 is KGHSH and CDR2 is LQKENI. As DNA, the CDR3 is TGTGCCAGCTCCCTAAACTACCGGACAGGGAAGAACACCGGGGAGCTGTTTTTT. Its translation: CASSLNYRTGKNTGELFF.

The chain couples TRBV5-4 to TRBJ2-1, with D possibly matching TRBD2 (6 bases). From germline, CDR1 is SGHNT and CDR2 YYREEE (reference sequence). Trimming took off 4 bases at V and 0 bases at J, with 14 bases between the two ends. The CDR3 consists of 16 residues. The CDR3 sequence is CASSGNSGNSYNEQFF. The DNA for the CDR3 is TGTGCCAGCAGCGGAAATAGCGGAAACTCCTACAATGAGCAGTTCTTC. Drawing the rest from reference TRBV5-4 and TRBJ2-1, the complete variable domain is ETGVTQSPTHLIKTRGQQVTLRCSSQSGHNTVSWYQQALGQGPQFIFQYYREEENGRGNFPPRFSGLQFPNYSSELNVNALELDDSALYLCASSGNSGNSYNEQFFGPGTRLTVL.

This clone was recorded once. The chain joins TRBV25-1 to TRBJ1-6, with 7 bases fitting TRBD1. V was clipped by 6 bases and J by 6 bases; unmatched bases: 5. CDR3 length: 14 residues. The germline gives CDR1 MGHDK, CDR2 SYGVNS. CDR3 DNA sequence: TGTGCCAGCAGCCAGACAGGGTTTAATTCACCCCTCCACTTT. This translates into CASSQTGFNSPLHF.

The rearrangement joins TRBV5-1 to TRBJ1-2; D is uncertain. Germline V gene sequence: CDR1 SGHRS, CDR2 YFSETQ. V was pared by 0 bases and J by 1 base, with 7 bases between. CDR3 length: 14 amino acids. The CDR3 DNA sequence: TGCGCCAGCAGCTTGGCCCGCGTTAACTATGGCTACACCTTC. It is translated as CASSLARVNYGYTF. Variable domain in full (rest from reference TRBV5-1 and TRBJ1-2): KAGVTQTPRYLIKTRGQQVTLSCSPISGHRSVSWYQQTPGQGLQFLFEYFSETQRNKGNFPGRFSGRQFSNSRSEMNVSTLELGDSALYLCASSLARVNYGYTFGSGTRLTVV.

The chain recombines TRBV4-1 with TRBJ1-2; no firm D call. The germline V and J ends were trimmed by 1 base and 4 bases, with 13 bases remaining between them. CDR3 length equals 15 residues. Germline V gene sequence: CDR1 MGHRA, CDR2 YSYEKL. This CDR3 reads CASSQGNPAGYGYTF. CDR3 DNA: TGCGCCAGCAGCCAAGGAAATCCGGCCGGCTATGGCTACACCTTC.

The chain carries TRBV6-5 and TRBJ2-7, with 16 bases aligning to TRBD2. Germline trimming cut 6 bases from V and 7 bases from J; bases unmatched to any gene: 6. The V gene's germline CDR1 is MNHEY and CDR2 SVGAGI. The CDR3 runs 15 residues. For the CDR3, the DNA is TGTGCCAGCAGAGGGACTAGCGGGAGGGCCTCGGAGCAGTACTTC. This encodes CASRGTSGRASEQYF.

V usage is TRBV7-2 and J usage is TRBJ2-7; D remains ambiguous. CDR1 is SGHTA, CDR2 FQGNSA, per germline. V lost 3 bases to trimming and J lost 7 bases, with 7 bases between them. The CDR3 sequence is 11 residues long. The CDR3 is CASSLYTEQYF. CDR3 coding DNA: TGTGCCAGCAGCTTGTACACTGAGCAGTACTTC. The variable domain in full, with the rest retrieved from reference TRBV7-2 and TRBJ2-7, is GAGVSQSPSNKVTEKGKDVELRCDPISGHTALYWYRQSLGQGLEFLIYFQGNSAPDKSGLPSDRFSAERTGGSVSTLTIQRTQQEDSAVYLCASSLYTEQYFGPGTRLTVT.

The rearrangement uses TRBV3-1 (or the pseudogene TRBV3-2) and TRBJ2-1; the match to TRBD2 covers 15 bases. The CDR3 has 22 residues. CDR1 LGHDT and CDR2 YNNKEL come from the germline V gene (reference sequence). With 3 bases clipped from V and 8 bases from J, the junction kept 23 bases outside the gene matches. The chain's CDR3 is CASSHWGFPGTGLAGGVDEQFF. The CDR3 DNA sequence: TGTGCCAGCAGCCATTGGGGATTTCCCGGGACGGGACTAGCGGGAGGAGTCGATGAGCAGTTCTTC.

The rearrangement uses TRBV5-4 and TRBJ2-5; 8 bases agree with TRBD1. Germline CDR1 is SGHNT and CDR2 is YYREEE (reference sequence). The CDR3 is 14 amino acids. V shed 4 bases, J shed 1 base, and the junction held 3 bases outside the gene matches. The CDR3 reads CASSMDRVQETQYF. CDR3 in DNA: TGTGCCAGCAGCATGGACAGGGTCCAAGAGACCCAGTACTTC.

This chain connects TRBV19 to TRBJ2-1; tentatively, D is TRBD2 (5 bases). Per the germline V gene, CDR1 is LNHDA and CDR2 is SQIVND (reference sequence). The V gene lost 3 bases and the J gene lost 0 bases, with 15 bases spanning the gap. This CDR3 has 17 residues. CDR3 nucleotide sequence: TGTGCCAGTAGTATTTCAGCCGCTGGGAGCTCCTACAATGAGCAGTTCTTC. The encoded protein is CASSISAAGSSYNEQFF. The full variable domain, rest sourced from reference TRBV19 and TRBJ2-1, is DGGITQSPKYLFRKEGQNVTLSCEQNLNHDAMYWYRQDPGQGLRLIYYSQIVNDFQKGDIAEGYSVSREKKESFPLTVTSAQKNPTAFYLCASSISAAGSSYNEQFFGPGTRLTVL.

V gene TRBV6-4 combines with J gene TRBJ1-1; 7 bases agree with TRBD1. With V trimmed by 4 bases and J by 5 bases, 7 bases remained unmatched. The CDR3 has 14 amino acids. Germline values: CDR1 MRHNA, CDR2 SNTAGT. CDR3 DNA: TGTGCCAGCAGTGCAGGGGGATGGGGAACTGAAGCTTTCTTT. Protein product: CASSAGGWGTEAFF.

The chain combines TRBV24-1 with TRBJ2-3; TRBD2 aligns across 9 bases. Unmatched junction bases numbered 7, after V lost 4 bases and J lost 3 bases. Germline CDR1 reads KGHDR; CDR2 reads SFDVKD. The CDR3 consists of 16 residues. CDR3 in DNA: TGTGCCACCAGTGACGTCGGGACTAGCAGTACAGATACGCAGTATTTT. This encodes CATSDVGTSSTDTQYF.

This chain uses TRBV4-3 with TRBJ2-2; the D is unclear. Looked up from germline, CDR1 is LGHNA and CDR2 is YSLEER. The CDR3 contains 14 residues. V lost 2 bases and J lost 1, with 5 bases in between. The DNA of the CDR3 is TGCGCCAGCAGCCAACAGAGGAACACCGGGGAGCTGTTTTTT. As protein: CASSQQRNTGELFF.

The chain links TRBV3-1 (or the pseudogene TRBV3-2) to TRBJ2-7; 9 nucleotides agree with TRBD2. V shed 3 bases and J 5 bases; nucleotides not matched to a gene: 8. The CDR3 covers 15 residues. CDR1 and CDR2 (germline): LGHDT, YNNKEL (reference sequence). The DNA for the CDR3 is TGTGCCAGCAGCCAGGACTTAGCGGGAGTAAACGAGCAGTACTTC. It translates to CASSQDLAGVNEQYF.